The clone carrying this T cell receptor beta chain occurred once. Its target is not known. In germline, CDR1 is SNHLY, CDR2 FYNNEI. The CDR3 runs to 12 residues. After removal of 5 bases from V and 7 bases from J, the junction contained 2 bases not matched to a gene. The data originate from a study of a mutant IDH1 vaccine in newly diagnosed glioma. The study's findings and limits: Any relationship between pseudoprogression and changes in top peripheral T cell clonotypes seemed absent.

The table came from immunoSEQ multiplex PCR; TCRdb's copy has only in-frame clones and leaves some out. The table lists about 38,000 clones, approximately 80% of them singletons. The time point denotes: week 5, during vaccination. Each dose delivered 300 ug of mutant IDH1 20-mer peptide subcutaneously with imiquimod. The starting material was PBMCs, obtained from a glioma patient whose treatment included an IDH1 peptide vaccine. V is TRBV2 and J is TRBJ2-1; 7 nucleotides line up with TRBD2. The receptor comes from a man aged 35 to 55 with glioma. This CDR3 reads CASSTSVNEQFF. The CDR3 DNA is TGTGCCAGCAGTACTAGCGTGAATGAGCAGTTCTTC.